This T cell receptor beta chain came from a study of blood T cell repertoires in COVID-19. Study overall: Sources were T cells, B-cell-depleted T cells, or PBMCs; the material itself was cDNA or gDNA.

The CDR3 length is 16 residues. V was pared by 3 bases and J by 1 base, with 15 bases between. Germline V gene sequence: CDR1 SGHDT, CDR2 YYEEEE. The table came from immunoSEQ multiplex PCR; TCRdb's copy has only in-frame clones and leaves some out. This sample yields around 140,000 clones, of which about 86% are seen a single time; 2.4% belongs to the top ten. Sequenced material: PBMCs or T cells enriched from blood (not recorded which). The sequence was obtained from a man between 40 and 49 years old with acute COVID-19. The chain employs TRBV5-6 and TRBJ2-3; tentatively, D is TRBD2 (6 bases). This chain's CDR3 is CASSSRSWGGTDTQYF. CDR3 nucleotide sequence: TGTGCCAGCAGCTCCCGCTCTTGGGGGGGCACAGATACGCAGTATTTT.